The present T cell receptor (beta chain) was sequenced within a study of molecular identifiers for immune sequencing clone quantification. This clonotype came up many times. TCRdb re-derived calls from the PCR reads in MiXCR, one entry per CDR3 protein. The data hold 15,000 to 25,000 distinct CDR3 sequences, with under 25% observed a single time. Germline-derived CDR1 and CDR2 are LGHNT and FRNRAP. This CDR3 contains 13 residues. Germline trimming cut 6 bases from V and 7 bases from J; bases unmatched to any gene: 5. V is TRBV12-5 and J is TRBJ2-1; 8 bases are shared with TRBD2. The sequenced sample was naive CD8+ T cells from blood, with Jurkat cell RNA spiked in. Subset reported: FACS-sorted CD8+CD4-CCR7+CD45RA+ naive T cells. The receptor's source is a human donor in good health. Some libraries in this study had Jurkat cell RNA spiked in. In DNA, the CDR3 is TGTGCTAGTGGCTCAATAGCGGGAAATGAGCAGTTCTTC. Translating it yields CASGSIAGNEQFF.